Each of the 11 T cell receptor beta chains below was sequenced from the same sample in a study of cytomegalovirus exposure and HLA in healthy donors. The primer mix had 60 Vbeta and 13 Jbeta primers. The table came from immunoSEQ multiplex PCR; TCRdb's copy has only in-frame clones and leaves some out. Its clone listing holds 90,000 to 100,000 clones. The specimen sequenced was PBMCs. The receptors stem from a woman in her twenties or thirties in good health and CMV-seronegative.

The rearrangement uses TRBV7-3 and TRBJ2-3; D is possibly TRBD1 (7 bases). The CDR3 has 16 amino acids. Germline loops: CDR1 SGHTA, CDR2 FQGTGA. V lost 0 bases to trimming and J lost 1 base, with 11 bases between them. CDR3 in amino acids: CASSLTGGGGTDTQYF. The CDR3 region has the DNA TGTGCCAGCAGCTTAACAGGGGGCGGGGGCACAGATACGCAGTATTTT.

The rearrangement links TRBV28 to TRBJ1-2; no firm D call. Looked up from germline, CDR1 is MDHEN and CDR2 is SYDVKM. CDR3 length: 13 residues. V lost 10 bases and J 4 bases, leaving 16 bases between the germline ends. The CDR3 loop is CAMQDPRSYGYTF. As DNA, the CDR3 is TGTGCCATGCAAGACCCGAGGTCCTATGGCTACACCTTC.

The chain combines TRBV19 with TRBJ2-1; TRBD2 aligns across 11 bases. Germline CDR1 and CDR2: LNHDA and SQIVND (reference sequence). V was clipped by 0 bases and J by 7 bases; unmatched bases: 2. The CDR3 runs to 15 residues. The DNA of the CDR3 is TGTGCCAGTAGTATAGAGGGACTAGCGGCAAATGAGCAGTTCTTC. Protein sequence: CASSIEGLAANEQFF.

The J gene is TRBJ2-5, the V gene TRBV28; 10 bases agree with TRBD2. The DNA end is more similar to TRBJ2-7, so the J call may be wrong. Germline V lookup: CDR1 MDHEN, CDR2 SYDVKM. The CDR3 runs 15 residues. CDR3 residues: CASIAPLAGEREQYF. CDR3 nucleotide sequence: TGTGCCAGCATCGCACCCCTAGCGGGAGAGCGCGAGCAGTACTTC.

The chain carries TRBV30 and TRBJ1-6, with a weak D call TRBD1 (5 bases). Germline V gene sequence: CDR1 GTSNPN, CDR2 SVGIG (reference sequence). The CDR3 extends over 14 amino acids. V lost 0 bases to trimming and J lost 10 bases, with 13 bases between them. The CDR3: CAWSVARGGSPLHF. The CDR3 DNA reads as TGTGCCTGGAGTGTCGCTAGGGGTGGATCACCCCTCCACTTT.

The chain couples TRBV6-5 to TRBJ1-5, with TRBD1 as a possible D gene (6 bases). CDR1 and CDR2 (germline): MNHEY, SVGAGI. V was clipped by 6 bases and J by 6 bases, with 18 bases between them. The CDR3 runs 15 residues. CDR3 amino acids: CASSPWEGEGQPQHF. The CDR3 bases are TGTGCCAGCAGCCCGTGGGAGGGGGAGGGTCAGCCCCAGCATTTT.

The V and J genes are TRBV27 and TRBJ1-5; TRBD1 aligns across 7 bases. Unmatched junction bases numbered 15, after V lost 5 bases and J lost 5 bases. The CDR3 spans 17 residues. Germline assignment: CDR1 MNHEY and CDR2 SMNVEV (reference sequence). The CDR3 nucleotides are TGTGCCAGCAGTACCCTCAGACAGGGCGTGGGGTATCAGCCCCAGCATTTT. Its protein is CASSTLRQGVGYQPQHF.

This chain connects TRBV2 to TRBJ1-6; D is unresolved. Germline-derived CDR1 and CDR2 are SNHLY and FYNNEI. The CDR3 spans 16 residues. Trimming took 4 bases from V and 0 from J, leaving 10 bases between them. The DNA of the CDR3 is TGTGCCAGCAGTGGGGGAGTCGGCTCCTATAATTCACCCCTCCACTTT. The encoded protein is CASSGGVGSYNSPLHF.

The chain links TRBV30 to TRBJ1-1; 11 bases fit TRBD1. The CDR3 sequence is 15 residues long. The germline gives CDR1 GTSNPN, CDR2 SVGIG (reference sequence). After removal of 6 bases from V and 1 base from J, the junction contained 7 bases not matched to a gene. CDR3 bases: TGTGCCTGTTCTCGGGACAGGGGGGCGAACACTGAAGCTTTCTTT. This sequence encodes CACSRDRGANTEAFF. The variable domain in full, with the rest retrieved from reference TRBV30 and TRBJ1-1, is SQTIHQWPATLVQPVGSPLSLECTVEGTSNPNLYWYRQAAGRGLQLLFYSVGIGQISSEVPQNLSASRPQDRQFILSSKKLLLSDSGFYLCACSRDRGANTEAFFGQGTRLTVV.

J is TRBJ2-7 and V is TRBV5-4, with 14 bases that match TRBD2. Losses at the gene ends were 4 bases for V and 9 bases for J; bases not matched to a gene: 15. CDR3 length: 17 residues. Germline loops: CDR1 SGHNT, CDR2 YYREEE (reference sequence). The CDR3 DNA follows: TGTGCCAGCAGCCTGCGGTCGGGACTAGCGGGGGCTATGGGGCAGTACTTC. Translated, it gives CASSLRSGLAGAMGQYF.

The J gene is TRBJ1-1, the V gene TRBV28; D is possibly TRBD1 (6 bases). Trimming took off 5 bases at V and 3 bases at J, with 19 bases between the two ends. The germline gives CDR1 MDHEN, CDR2 SYDVKM. CDR3 length: 16 residues. The CDR3 nucleotides are TGTGCCAGCAGTCCCCGGACAGCAACTGGGCACACTGAAGCTTTCTTT. Encoded protein: CASSPRTATGHTEAFF. The variable domain in full, completed from reference TRBV28 and TRBJ1-1, reads DVKVTQSSRYLVKRTGEKVFLECVQDMDHENMFWYRQDPGLGLRLIYFSYDVKMKEKGDIPEGYSVSREKKERFSLILESASTNQTSMYLCASSPRTATGHTEAFFGQGTRLTVV.